A selection of T cell receptor beta chains follows, all from one sample in a study of PD-1 blockade in classical Hodgkin lymphoma. The data were produced by immunoSEQ multiplex PCR, yet TCRdb's version contains in-frame clones alone and is incomplete. Of roughly 15,000 clones listed, 60% to 85% are singletons. Sequences were derived from CD4+ T cells from blood, sampled before the fourth cycle of nivolumab. The origin of the receptors is a human donor with classical Hodgkin lymphoma. CDR3s include the opening cysteine and the closing phenylalanine or tryptophan. A D gene is named only where the DNA matches it firmly. Only part of the rows carry a size: once, few, many, or a class if the clone is expanded.

d_call,v_call,clone_size,j_call,cdr3_nt,cdr3_aa
TRBD2,TRBV4-2,-,TRBJ2-7,TGTGCCAGCAGCCAAGAGGGGACTAGCGGAAACTACGAGCAGTACTTC,CASSQEGTSGNYEQYF
TRBD2,TRBV5-1,-,TRBJ2-1,TGCGCCAGCAGCATAGCGGGGAGCTCCTACAATGAGCAGTTCTTC,CASSIAGSSYNEQFF
-,TRBV7-8,-,TRBJ1-2,TGTGCCAGCAGCAAAAGGGGCAAGGTCTCTAACTATGGCTACACCTTC,CASSKRGKVSNYGYTF
-,TRBV6-5,few,TRBJ1-1,TGTGCCAGCAGAGACACGACGGGGGGCACTGAAGCTTTCTTT,CASRDTTGGTEAFF
-,TRBV28,-,TRBJ2-2,TGTGCCAGCAGTCTCGGGAGTTCCGGGGAGCTGTTTTTT,CASSLGSSGELFF
-,TRBV5-1,-,TRBJ1-3,TGCGCCAGCAGCGTTGGACAGACGAGCTCTGGAAACACCATATATTTT,CASSVGQTSSGNTIYF
-,TRBV28,-,TRBJ2-2,TGTGCCAGCAGTGAGGAAGGGGAGCTGTTTTTT,CASSEEGELFF
-,TRBV5-1,-,TRBJ2-3,TGCGCCAGCAGCCTAGGGACATTTTTGGATACGCAGTATTTT,CASSLGTFLDTQYF
-,TRBV10-3,-,TRBJ2-5,TGTGCCATCAGGGACACAAGCGAGACCCAGTACTTC,CAIRDTSETQYF
-,TRBV27,-,TRBJ2-3,TGTGCCAGCAGTTTATTCCAGGGGTGGGCAGATACGCAGTATTTT,CASSLFQGWADTQYF
TRBD1,TRBV19,once,TRBJ2-1,TGTGCCAGTAGCGAGGGAACGGGACAGACCTACAATGAGCAGTTCTTC,CASSEGTGQTYNEQFF
-,TRBV30,once,TRBJ1-2,TGTGCCTGGAGTGTCAATCCCGTTGGGGGCTACACCTTC,CAWSVNPVGGYTF
TRBD2,TRBV11-2,-,TRBJ2-1,TGTGCCAGCAGCTTACGTAGCGGGAGTTTGAACAATGAGCAGTTCTTC,CASSLRSGSLNNEQFF
-,TRBV2,-,TRBJ2-7,TGTGCCAGCAGTCCCCGTCCCACAGGGAGGACCTACGAGCAGTACTTC,CASSPRPTGRTYEQYF
-,TRBV29-1,-,TRBJ2-3,TGCAGCGCCGCCGGGACCTCAAACACAGATACGCAGTATTTT,CSAAGTSNTDTQYF
-,TRBV7-2,once,TRBJ2-7,TGTGCCAGCAGCAGGGCTAGGGGCCGCGAGCAGTACTTC,CASSRARGREQYF
-,TRBV18,few,TRBJ1-1,TGTGCCAGCTCACCGAACCCGAACACTGAAGCTTTCTTT,CASSPNPNTEAFF
TRBD2,TRBV5-1,-,TRBJ2-7,TGCGCCAGCAGCTTGGGGTCGGCTAGCGGATTGGGGGAGCAGTACTTC,CASSLGSASGLGEQYF
-,TRBV10-3,-,TRBJ2-3,TGTGCCATCAGTGAGTCGAAGGGTGGCAGGGATACAGATACGCAGTATTTT,CAISESKGGRDTDTQYF
TRBD1,TRBV2,-,TRBJ1-4,TGTGCCAGCAGTGAGGAGACAGGGCGGGTGGGTGAAAAACTGTTTTTT,CASSEETGRVGEKLFF
-,TRBV5-1,few,TRBJ1-4,TGCGCCAGCAGCTCGGCGACAGATGGAAAACTGTTTTTT,CASSSATDGKLFF
-,TRBV27,-,TRBJ1-1,TGTGCCAGCAGTTTATCAAGGGGCCTAGGAGCTGAAGCTTTCTTT,CASSLSRGLGAEAFF
TRBD1,TRBV7-9,-,TRBJ1-2,TGTGCCAGCAGTACTTTACAGGGGGCTGGAAACTATGGCTACACCTTC,CASSTLQGAGNYGYTF
TRBD2,TRBV10-3,-,TRBJ2-2,TGTGCCATCAGTGACCCCGGGGGGGAGCGGACCGGGGAGCTGTTTTTT,CAISDPGGERTGELFF
TRBD2,TRBV6-6,-,TRBJ2-3,TGTGCCAGCAGTCAGCGGACTAGTTGGTCAGATACGCAGTATTTT,CASSQRTSWSDTQYF
-,TRBV19,once,TRBJ2-1,TGTGCCAGTAGTAGGGGAGAGGTGTACAATGAGCAGTTCTTC,CASSRGEVYNEQFF
-,TRBV28,-,TRBJ2-4,TGTGCCAGCAGTTTTGCTGTTCCGGTGGGCATTCAGTACTTC,CASSFAVPVGIQYF